This TCR beta chain stems from a study of cytomegalovirus exposure and HLA in healthy donors. Study-level results: Most TCR beta V segments were productive about 87% or about 30% of the time in an earlier analysis. Reportedly, fewer N-insertions than the approximately 700-donor mean appeared in an Asian-associated ancestry cluster in a later analysis. The availability of immune exposure information extended only to CMV serostatus.

J lost 0 bases, V lost 3 bases, and 12 bases had no gene match. CDR1 SGHNT and CDR2 YYREEE come from the germline V gene (reference sequence). The CDR3 loop spans 19 amino acids. The PCR was carried out with 60 Vbeta primers and 13 Jbeta primers. As originally analysed: A later analysis counted 65 million to 90 million unique TCR beta chains, some 11 million shared. Generated by immunoSEQ multiplex PCR, the TCRdb table keeps only in-frame clones and is missing some. V, J and clone size reflect that table, while D and trimming were determined from the DNA. Of about 140,000 clones in the sample, about three quarters were seen once. In the case of this clone: What it binds is not known.

The gene calls are TRBV5-4 and TRBJ2-3; 11 bases align to TRBD2. This clonotype originated in a female donor in good health and CMV-seropositive. The sequencing input was PBMCs. CDR3 in amino acids: CASSSRIYGTSGSTDTQYF. The DNA for the CDR3 is TGTGCCAGCAGCTCAAGAATCTACGGGACTAGCGGTAGCACAGATACGCAGTATTTT.